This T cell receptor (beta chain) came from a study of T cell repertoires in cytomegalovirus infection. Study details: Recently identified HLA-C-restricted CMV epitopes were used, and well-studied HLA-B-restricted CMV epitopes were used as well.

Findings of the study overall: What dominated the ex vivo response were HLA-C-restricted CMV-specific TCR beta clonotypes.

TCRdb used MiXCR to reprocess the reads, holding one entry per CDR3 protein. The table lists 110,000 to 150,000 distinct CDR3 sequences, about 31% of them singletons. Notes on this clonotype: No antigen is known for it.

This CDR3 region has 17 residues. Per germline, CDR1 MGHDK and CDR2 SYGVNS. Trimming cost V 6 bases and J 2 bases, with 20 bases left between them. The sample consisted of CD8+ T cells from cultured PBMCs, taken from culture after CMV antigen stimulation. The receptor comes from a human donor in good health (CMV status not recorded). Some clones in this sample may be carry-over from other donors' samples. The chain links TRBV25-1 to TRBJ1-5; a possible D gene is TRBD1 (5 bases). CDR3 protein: CASSHSWGRRCNQPQHF. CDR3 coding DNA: TGTGCCAGCAGCCATTCTTGGGGCAGGCGATGCAATCAGCCCCAGCATTTT.